The present T cell receptor beta chain was sequenced within a study of blood T cell repertoires in COVID-19 (dated by TCRdb to 2020 to 2022). The study in broad terms: Collaborator samples came from the United States, Italy and Spain and covered acute and convalescent phases of COVID-19. The prospective study material was composed of cDNA or gDNA derived from T cells, B-cell-depleted T cells, or PBMCs. Subjects who had been exposed to COVID-19, were actively infected with it, or had recovered from it provided the deeply sampled blood TCRbeta repertoires that made up the dataset. The repertoires were made available in a free public database intended to serve as a resource for research on the immune response to SARS-CoV-2. Samples were obtained from the ongoing ImmuneRACE study (first 160 participants) and from 1,200 or so subjects provided by 6 global collaborators. Sample metadata almost always included a de-identified subject ID, COVID-19 status, age in years and sex. Where available, HLA class I and class II types were obtained from metadata supplied by the sample provider rather than from assay-based typing.

Overall results and qualifications from the work: The amount of clinical and demographic metadata varied by source and participant and was provided uncurated.

The sample holds one count of this clone. This receptor's antigen is unknown. Base-call qualities are not available, and no considerably larger clone is one nucleotide away. TCRbeta CDR3 regions were amplified from genomic DNA using the immunoSEQ Assay, a bias-controlled multiplex PCR. Per the source publication's procedure: The number of nucleated cells in each sample was estimated by amplification of reference gene primers within the assay. Sequence reads were collapsed and filtered to measure the absolute abundance of every unique TCRbeta CDR3 rearrangement. For each sample, productive Simpson clonality was calculated as the square root of Simpson's diversity index across productive rearrangements. TCRdb holds this immuneACCESS table with in-frame rearrangements only. Some clones are missing; in checked studies, unresolved V genes explain under half, and the rest has no known cause. From that table come the V and J calls and clone size; the DNA was used to work out D and trimming. The sample contains a few hundred thousand clones, over 75% of them found a single time. Around 3% of the sample comes from the top ten.

Enrolling through a virtual design, the prospective study's participants ranged in age from roughly 18 to 100 years and lived across roughly 23 United States geographic areas. In the prospective study, cohorts were assigned on the basis of participant-reported clinical history obtained from a screening survey and a study questionnaire. Recovered participants in ImmuneRACE Cohort 3 were defined as having two consecutive negative NP/OP PCR tests, clearance from a healthcare professional, or resolution of symptoms. Each participant in the prospective study had whole blood, serum and a nasopharyngeal or oropharyngeal swab collected by mobile phlebotomists. Prospective study participants could optionally give additional blood draws and questionnaires over a roughly two-month period. Before DNA extraction, prospective study blood samples were shipped either frozen or at room temperature. The source of this sequence is a woman in her 30s who had recovered from COVID-19. The sequenced sample consisted of PBMCs or T cells enriched from blood (not recorded which).

For the CDR3, the sequence is CASSTARDSPLHF. DNA sequence: TGTGCCAGCAGCACCGCCAGGGATTCACCCCTCCACTTT. The sequence joins TRBV7-2 to TRBJ1-6, with TRBD1 perhaps the D gene, on 5 matching bases. From its cysteine to its phenylalanine, the CDR3 spans 13 amino acids. Only CDR3 DNA remains: 39 bases, in frame from the first base. V lost 5 bases and J lost 8 bases; the stretch between them is 10 bases long. Sequences SGHTA (CDR1) and FQGNSA (CDR2) are obtained from the germline V gene.